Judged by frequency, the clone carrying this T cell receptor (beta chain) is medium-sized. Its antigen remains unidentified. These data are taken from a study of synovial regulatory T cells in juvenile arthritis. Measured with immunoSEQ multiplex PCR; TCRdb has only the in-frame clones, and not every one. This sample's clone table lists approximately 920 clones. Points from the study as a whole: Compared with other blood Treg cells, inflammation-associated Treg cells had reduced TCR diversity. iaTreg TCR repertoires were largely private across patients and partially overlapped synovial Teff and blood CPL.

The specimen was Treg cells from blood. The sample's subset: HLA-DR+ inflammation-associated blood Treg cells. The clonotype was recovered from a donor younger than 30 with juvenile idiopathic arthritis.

The CDR3 region is CASSSTPGDEQFF. The gene calls are TRBV5-1 and TRBJ2-1; TCRdb gives TRBD1 as the D gene, but with no DNA this cannot be confirmed. Germline values: CDR1 SGHRS, CDR2 YFSETQ. The CDR3 is made up of 13 amino acids. Only the protein is available. The full variable domain, rest sourced from reference TRBV5-1 and TRBJ2-1, is KAGVTQTPRYLIKTRGQQVTLSCSPISGHRSVSWYQQTPGQGLQFLFEYFSETQRNKGNFPGRFSGRQFSNSRSEMNVSTLELGDSALYLCASSSTPGDEQFFGPGTRLTVL.